The 16 T cell receptor beta chains listed next were all sequenced from one sample in a study of OX40 agonist ivuxolimab in advanced cancers. Using immunoSEQ multiplex PCR, the repertoire was profiled, and TCRdb retains in-frame clones only, with some absent. Of roughly 26,000 clones listed, about 70% are singletons. This material consisted of CD4+ or CD8+ T cells sorted from blood, taken in a trial of the OX40 agonist ivuxolimab. Receptors originate from an adult with an advanced solid tumor such as melanoma, head and neck, liver or kidney cancer.

This chain connects TRBV6-5 to TRBJ1-2, with D tentatively TRBD1 (5 bases). The CDR3 is 12 residues long. Trimming cost V 5 bases and J 6 bases, with 10 bases left between them. Germline CDR1 reads MNHEY; CDR2 reads SVGAGI. The CDR3 region is CASSRRGDGYTF. For the CDR3, the DNA is TGTGCCAGCAGTCGGCGGGGGGATGGCTACACCTTC.

The chain joins TRBV6-1 to TRBJ1-5; unclear D gene. The CDR3 loop spans 16 amino acids. V lost 2 bases and J 5 bases, leaving 16 bases between the germline ends. Germline assignment: CDR1 MNHNS and CDR2 SASEGT. CDR3 amino acids: CASSEIRAITYQPQHF. The CDR3 nucleotides are TGTGCCAGCAGTGAAATTAGGGCCATTACTTATCAGCCCCAGCATTTT.

The gene calls are TRBV7-2 and TRBJ1-5; no reliable D call. The V and J ends lost 3 bases and 3 bases respectively, with 12 bases between them. The CDR3 is 15 residues long. Germline V gene lookup returns CDR1 SGHTA and CDR2 FQGNSA. This CDR3 is CASSFSSNTNQPQHF. CDR3 nucleotides: TGTGCCAGCAGCTTTTCGAGTAACACCAATCAGCCCCAGCATTTT.

The chain combines TRBV9 with TRBJ2-7, with a weak D call TRBD1 (6 bases). CDR1 SGDLS and CDR2 YYNGEE come from the germline V gene. V shed 5 bases and J shed 1 base, with 13 bases lying between them. The CDR3 loop spans 14 amino acids. The CDR3 loop reads CASSPGTWSYEQYF. The CDR3 region has the DNA TGTGCCAGCAGTCCCGGGACATGGTCCTACGAGCAGTACTTC.

The V gene is TRBV11-3, the J gene TRBJ2-7, with a possible D match to TRBD1 (6 bases). The CDR3 loop spans 15 amino acids. V gave up 10 bases and J gave up 5 bases, with 24 bases separating them. Per the germline V gene, CDR1 is SGHNT and CDR2 is YENEEA. The chain's CDR3 is CATLPEPARGHEQYF. The CDR3 DNA sequence: TGTGCCACCCTCCCTGAGCCGGCCAGGGGACACGAGCAGTACTTC.

The chain carries TRBV5-1 and TRBJ1-2; 9 nucleotides align to TRBD1. Trimming took 7 bases from V and 7 from J; bases not matched to a gene: 8. Germline lookup yields CDR1 SGHRS and CDR2 YFSETQ. The CDR3 runs to 13 residues. The CDR3 sequence is CASGPGTGIGYTF. CDR3 in DNA: TGCGCCAGCGGCCCGGGGACAGGGATTGGCTACACCTTC.

The chain combines TRBV7-6 with TRBJ2-7; D is perhaps TRBD1 or TRBD2 (5 bases each). V was shortened by 4 bases and J by 0 bases, with 10 bases between the two germline ends. CDR1 and CDR2 (germline): SGHVS, FNYEAQ. The CDR3 loop spans 14 amino acids. The CDR3 spells CASSSGRRSYEQYF. CDR3 DNA: TGTGCCAGCAGCTCGGGACGCCGCTCCTACGAGCAGTACTTC. Variable domain in full (rest from reference TRBV7-6 and TRBJ2-7): GAGVSQSPRYKVTKRGQDVALRCDPISGHVSLYWYRQALGQGPEFLTYFNYEAQQDKSGLPNDRFSAERPEGSISTLTIQRTEQRDSAMYRCASSSGRRSYEQYFGPGTRLTVT.

The rearrangement joins TRBV7-2 to TRBJ2-1, with 8 bases that match TRBD2. This CDR3 has 14 residues. Germline CDR1 SGHTA, CDR2 FQGNSA. V lost 3 bases to trimming and J lost 5 bases; unmatched junction nucleotides: 3. The CDR3 coding sequence is TGTGCCAGCAGCTTTGGGACTAGGAACAATGAGCAGTTCTTC. Protein: CASSFGTRNNEQFF.

This clone has a single count. The gene calls are TRBV4-1 and TRBJ1-4; 9 bases line up with TRBD1. J gave up 7 bases and V 0 bases, and 21 bases lay outside the gene matches. This CDR3 has 21 amino acids. Per the germline V gene, CDR1 is MGHRA and CDR2 is YSYEKL. The CDR3 loop is CASSQEGISGQGPVLREKLFF. In DNA form, the CDR3 reads TGCGCCAGCAGCCAAGAAGGTATCTCGGGACAGGGACCCGTATTACGTGAAAAACTGTTTTTT.

This chain connects TRBV9 to TRBJ2-3; 8 nucleotides align to TRBD1. Looked up from germline, CDR1 is SGDLS and CDR2 is YYNGEE. Germline trimming cut 1 base from V and 6 bases from J; bases unmatched to any gene: 4. The CDR3 has 14 amino acids. CDR3 residues: CASSVQGAGDTQYF. CDR3 in DNA: TGTGCCAGCAGCGTACAGGGGGCTGGCGATACGCAGTATTTT.

The V call is TRBV5-1, the J call TRBJ1-4; 8 bases align to TRBD1. The germline V gene has CDR1 SGHRS and CDR2 YFSETQ. V trimming: 2 bases; J trimming: 9 bases; junction bases outside the gene matches: 3. The CDR3 extends over 13 amino acids. CDR3 in DNA: TGCGCCAGCAGCTTCGGACAGGGAAAAAAACTGTTTTTT. Its protein is CASSFGQGKKLFF.

DNA of the CDR3: TGTGCCTGGAGTTACAGGTTCCAAGAGACCCAGTACTTC. Protein: CAWSYRFQETQYF. The V and J genes are TRBV30 and TRBJ2-5; TRBD1 might be the D (5 bases). Germline V gives CDR1 GTSNPN, CDR2 SVGIG (reference sequence). This CDR3 has 13 amino acids. The V end was cut by 2 bases, the J end by 1 base, with 8 bases between.

This clone occurred a few times. This rearrangement joins TRBV7-9 to TRBJ1-2; D is unclear. Germline CDR1 reads SEHNR; CDR2 reads FQNEAQ (reference sequence). Trimming took 4 bases from V and 5 from J, leaving 8 bases between them. This CDR3 is built from 12 residues. The CDR3 here is CASSSLGYGYTF. In nucleotides, the CDR3 is TGTGCCAGCAGCTCGTTGGGGTATGGCTACACCTTC.

The rearrangement links TRBV6-1 to TRBJ1-2; D possibly corresponds to TRBD1 (5 bases). Germline CDR1 is MNHNS and CDR2 is SASEGT. With 4 bases removed from V and 5 bases from J, the gap between germline ends came to 14 bases. This CDR3 comprises 14 residues. This CDR3 reads CASSALGQPYGYTF. Here the CDR3 DNA reads TGTGCCAGCAGTGCGTTGGGGCAGCCGTATGGCTACACCTTC.

V is TRBV5-1 and J is TRBJ2-3, with D perhaps matching TRBD1 or TRBD2 (5 bases each). CDR1 is SGHRS, CDR2 YFSETQ, per germline. The CDR3 has 16 amino acids. Trimming took 1 base from V and 2 from J, leaving 14 bases between them. The CDR3 protein is CASSLKGDVYTDTQYF. The CDR3, as DNA: TGCGCCAGCAGCTTGAAAGGGGACGTCTACACAGATACGCAGTATTTT. The full variable domain, in which reference TRBV5-1 and TRBJ2-3 provide the parts outside the CDR3, is KAGVTQTPRYLIKTRGQQVTLSCSPISGHRSVSWYQQTPGQGLQFLFEYFSETQRNKGNFPGRFSGRQFSNSRSEMNVSTLELGDSALYLCASSLKGDVYTDTQYFGPGTRLTVL.

This clone rates as medium-sized (0.01 to 0.1%). The chain is built from TRBV6-5 and TRBJ2-1; 7 nucleotides line up with TRBD2. Germline V gives CDR1 MNHEY, CDR2 SVGAGI. Losses at the gene ends were 2 bases for V and 5 bases for J; bases not matched to a gene: 6. The CDR3 totals 15 residues. The chain's CDR3 is CASSYTSGADNEQFF. The CDR3 DNA reads as TGTGCCAGCAGTTACACCAGCGGGGCAGACAATGAGCAGTTCTTC.